The 30 T cell receptor beta chains below were found in one sample sequenced in a study of spatial heterogeneity in lung cancer (dated by TCRdb to between 2018 and 2021). Per the publication, the time point label means: sample taken at primary tumor resection. Preparation of the library involved 5' RACE. The data were produced on a NextSeq 500. TCRdb reprocessing: public reads trimmed at Q25 with fastp, clones called with MiXCR, in-frame beta chains kept. Each entry merges the rows of one CDR3 protein and shows their most common DNA and genes. Recorded for this sample are some 44,000 distinct CDR3 sequences; approximately 13% of them occurred a single time. Clones ranked in the top ten supply 56% of the sample. Sequenced here: PBMCs, sampled at surgery. These receptors were collected from a male donor with early-stage non-small cell lung cancer.

V is TRBV29-1 and J is TRBJ1-6; 7 nucleotides agree with TRBD1. The CDR3 has 15 amino acids. The V and J ends lost 5 bases and 0 bases, in that order; junction bases with no gene match: 4. Germline values: CDR1 SQVTM, CDR2 ANQGSEA. For the CDR3, the DNA is TGCAGCGTTCGGACAGGTTTCTCCTATAATTCACCCCTCCACTTT. This encodes CSVRTGFSYNSPLHF. Full variable domain (missing parts from reference TRBV29-1 and TRBJ1-6): SAVISQKPSRDICQRGTSLTIQCQVDSQVTMMFWYRQQPGQSLTLIATANQGSEATYESGFVIDKFPISRPNLTFSTLTVSNMSPEDSSIYLCSVRTGFSYNSPLHFGNGTRLTVT.

This clonotype was seen a few times. V is TRBV9 and J is TRBJ1-5; 8 bases are a match to TRBD1. CDR1 is SGDLS, CDR2 YYNGEE, per germline. J gave up 7 bases and V 7 bases, and 7 bases lay outside the gene matches. This CDR3 comprises 13 residues. CDR3 DNA: TGTGCCAGCGCAACAGGGGGGGACCAGCCCCAGCATTTT. Translating gives CASATGGDQPQHF.

This clonotype was observed many times. This sequence joins TRBV5-1 and TRBJ1-1; TRBD1 is a possible D gene (6 bases). Germline CDR1 SGHRS, CDR2 YFSETQ. Trimming removed 6 bases from V and 3 bases from J, with 12 bases in between. The CDR3 spans 13 residues. CDR3 DNA sequence: TGCGCCAGCACCCAGAGGGGGGACACTGAAGCTTTCTTT. It is translated as CASTQRGDTEAFF.

The chain carries TRBV27 and TRBJ2-3; TRBD2 aligns across 10 bases. The CDR3 consists of 16 residues. Germline V gene lookup returns CDR1 MNHEY and CDR2 SMNVEV (reference sequence). The ends lost 6 bases at V and 2 bases at J; junction bases unmatched: 8. The DNA of the CDR3 is TGTGCCAGCAGGAAACTAGCGGGGAGATTCACAGATACGCAGTATTTT. Its translation is CASRKLAGRFTDTQYF.

The chain employs TRBV3-1 and TRBJ1-4, with 9 bases identical to TRBD1. The V gene's germline CDR1 is LGHDT and CDR2 YNNKEL (reference sequence). Trimming removed 5 bases from V and 4 bases from J; junction bases left unmatched: 5. The CDR3 totals 15 residues. The chain's CDR3 is CASSYPGQGNEKLFF. DNA of the CDR3: TGTGCCAGCAGCTATCCGGGACAGGGTAATGAAAAACTGTTTTTT. Filled out from reference TRBV3-1 and TRBJ1-4, the complete variable domain reads DTAVSQTPKYLVTQMGNDKSIKCEQNLGHDTMYWYKQDSKKFLKIMFSYNNKELIINETVPNRFSPKSPDKAHLNLHINSLELGDSAVYFCASSYPGQGNEKLFFGSGTQLSVL.

The chain carries TRBV7-2 and TRBJ1-2; D unclear. There are 13 residues in the CDR3. Per the germline V gene, CDR1 is SGHTA and CDR2 is FQGNSA. V lost 4 bases to trimming and J lost 2 bases, with 8 bases between them. In DNA, the CDR3 is TGTGCCAGCAGCTCAACAGTGAACTATGGCTACACCTTC. This sequence encodes CASSSTVNYGYTF.

This clonotype was counted at least ten times. The rearrangement links TRBV4-2 to TRBJ2-1, with 8 bases fitting TRBD2. Germline V CDR1 and CDR2: LGHNA, YNFKEQ. Trimming removed 4 bases from V and 3 bases from J; junction bases left unmatched: 8. CDR3 size: 16 residues. The CDR3 here is CASSLESGGGYNEQFF. The CDR3 region has the DNA TGTGCCAGCAGCCTAGAAAGCGGGGGTGGCTACAATGAGCAGTTCTTC.

Many counts were recorded for this clonotype. CDR3 protein: CASRAGAFTDTQYF. The CDR3 nucleotides are TGTGCCAGCAGGGCAGGGGCCTTCACAGATACGCAGTATTTT. V usage is TRBV9 and J usage is TRBJ2-3; TRBD1 might be the D (6 bases). The V and J ends lost 5 bases and 2 bases respectively, with 12 bases between them. Germline lookup yields CDR1 SGDLS and CDR2 YYNGEE. This CDR3 has 14 amino acids.

The V call is TRBV27, the J call TRBJ2-2, with 9 nucleotides matching TRBD2. This CDR3 has 14 residues. V shed 10 bases and J 3 bases; nucleotides not matched to a gene: 6. CDR1 is MNHEY, CDR2 SMNVEV, per germline (reference sequence). The CDR3 nucleotides are TGTGCCACCCGAGCGGGGGGATACACCGGGGAGCTGTTTTTT. Its protein is CATRAGGYTGELFF.

In this sample, this clonotype turned up a few times. The CDR3 DNA is TGTGCCACCAGTGAGACAGGGGGCGAGCAGTACTTC. This sequence encodes CATSETGGEQYF. The rearrangement uses TRBV24-1 and TRBJ2-7, with 9 nucleotides matching TRBD1. J gave up 6 bases and V 4 bases, and 0 bases lay outside the gene matches. The CDR3 totals 12 residues. Germline CDR1 is KGHDR and CDR2 is SFDVKD.

This clonotype was picked up many times. The rearrangement joins TRBV6-5 to TRBJ1-6, with D tentatively TRBD1 (6 bases). V was pared by 8 bases and J by 6 bases, with 11 bases between. This CDR3 contains 13 residues. Germline V gene lookup returns CDR1 MNHEY and CDR2 SVGAGI. The CDR3 region is CASRWGPNSPLHF. Written as DNA, the CDR3 is TGTGCCAGCCGTTGGGGGCCTAATTCACCCCTCCACTTT.

The sample holds a few counts of this clonotype. V usage is TRBV7-2 and J usage is TRBJ2-4; D perhaps matches TRBD2 (6 bases). V was cut by 5 bases and J by 6 bases, with 11 bases left in between. Germline V CDR1 and CDR2: SGHTA, FQGNSA. The CDR3 is 13 residues long. The CDR3 loop is CASSRDWTNIQYF. CDR3 in DNA: TGTGCCAGCAGCCGGGACTGGACAAACATTCAGTACTTC.

The chain employs TRBV12-3 or TRBV12-4 and TRBJ2-1, with 9 bases fitting TRBD2. V lost 6 bases, J lost 7 bases, and 13 bases stayed unmatched. This CDR3 spans 16 amino acids. The CDR3 DNA sequence: TGTGCCAGCAGCCCACCTCGGCTAGCGGGAACTAATGAGCAGTTCTTC. Its protein product is CASSPPRLAGTNEQFF.

The V and J genes are TRBV12-3 or TRBV12-4 and TRBJ1-5; 10 bases are shared with TRBD1. The CDR3 is 16 amino acids. V was clipped by 6 bases and J by 2 bases; unmatched bases: 7. The CDR3 bases are TGTGCCAGCAGCCCGACAGGGGGCGAAGGCAATCAGCCCCAGCATTTT. It codes for CASSPTGGEGNQPQHF.

In this sample, this clonotype turned up many times. The rearrangement links TRBV20-1 to TRBJ2-3; the match to TRBD2 covers 9 bases. Germline values: CDR1 DFQATT, CDR2 SNEGSKA (reference sequence). Germline trimming cut 3 bases from V and 5 bases from J; bases unmatched to any gene: 15. The CDR3 contains 17 residues. The CDR3 sequence is CSARPPLGSGSGDTQYF. DNA of the CDR3: TGCAGTGCTAGGCCCCCTCTCGGTAGCGGGAGTGGAGATACGCAGTATTTT.

This clonotype was observed at least ten times. The chain combines TRBV4-1 with TRBJ2-7; no definite D call. The germline gives CDR1 MGHRA, CDR2 YSYEKL. The CDR3 runs 15 residues. With 1 base removed from V and 1 base from J, the gap between germline ends came to 11 bases. The CDR3 is CASSQAGLGSYEQYF. Written as DNA, the CDR3 is TGCGCCAGCAGCCAAGCTGGTCTAGGATCCTACGAGCAGTACTTC.

The chain combines TRBV28 with TRBJ1-3; D unresolved. The CDR3 length is 14 residues. Trimming removed 3 bases at V and 3 bases at J, with 9 bases between. Germline V gene data show CDR1 as MDHEN and CDR2 as SYDVKM. The CDR3 nucleotides are TGTGCCAGCAGTTTGCACGGGGTTGGAAACACCATATATTTT. Amino acids: CASSLHGVGNTIYF.

The sample holds many counts of this clonotype. One end of the junction varies from germline; a read error may be responsible. The chain joins TRBV5-1 to TRBJ1-6; D unresolved. The CDR3 is 16 residues long. In germline, CDR1 is SGHRS, CDR2 YFSETQ. CDR3 DNA sequence: TGCGCCAGCAGCTTGGCCGAGGGCTCCGATAATTCACCCCTCCACTTT. Protein: CASSLAEGSDNSPLHF.

This clonotype was recorded at least ten times. This chain links TRBV4-2 with TRBJ2-5; 16 bases match TRBD2. Losses at the gene ends were 0 bases for V and 5 bases for J; bases not matched to a gene: 3. The CDR3 is 17 residues long. In germline, CDR1 is LGHNA, CDR2 YNFKEQ. CDR3 residues: CASSQEGLAGGHETQYF. For the CDR3, the DNA is TGTGCCAGCAGCCAAGAGGGACTAGCGGGGGGGCACGAGACCCAGTACTTC.

This chain joins TRBV3-1 and TRBJ2-7; no clear D. The CDR3 loop spans 13 amino acids. With 3 bases removed from V and 5 bases from J, the gap between germline ends came to 11 bases. Germline V lookup: CDR1 LGHDT, CDR2 YNNKEL (reference sequence). The CDR3 is CASSHPSTHEQYF. DNA for the CDR3: TGTGCCAGCAGCCATCCCTCGACCCACGAGCAGTACTTC.

This clonotype appeared a few times. V usage is TRBV2 and J usage is TRBJ2-3; 8 bases fit TRBD2. J lost 3 bases, V lost 3 bases, and 2 bases had no gene match. This CDR3 comprises 14 residues. The germline gives CDR1 SNHLY, CDR2 FYNNEI. The CDR3 sequence is CASSDREGTDTQYF. For the CDR3, the DNA is TGTGCCAGCAGTGACCGGGAGGGGACAGATACGCAGTATTTT.

This chain connects TRBV4-1 to TRBJ2-2; TRBD1 matches at 8 bases. Germline CDR1 and CDR2: MGHRA and YSYEKL. V lost 0 bases and J lost 3; bases outside the gene matches: 3. The CDR3 sequence is 16 residues long. CDR3: CASSQDNRGYTGELFF. CDR3 DNA sequence: TGCGCCAGCAGCCAAGATAACAGGGGGTACACCGGGGAGCTGTTTTTT.

This chain connects TRBV20-1 to TRBJ2-3; TRBD2 matches 12 bases. CDR1 and CDR2 (germline): DFQATT, SNEGSKA (reference sequence). The ends lost 4 bases at V and 4 bases at J; junction bases unmatched: 9. CDR3 size: 16 residues. CDR3 residues: CSAILLPSGRADTQYF. The CDR3 DNA reads TGCAGTGCTATCCTCCTGCCTAGCGGGAGGGCAGATACGCAGTATTTT.

V gene TRBV4-1 combines with J gene TRBJ1-1; the D gene is possibly TRBD1 (6 bases). Looked up from germline, CDR1 is MGHRA and CDR2 is YSYEKL. The V end lost 1 base, the J end lost 1 base, and 16 bases lay between the germline ends. The CDR3 has 17 residues. Here the CDR3 reads CASSQGGGRWANTEAFF. CDR3 coding DNA: TGCGCCAGCAGCCAAGGGGGGGGGCGCTGGGCGAACACTGAAGCTTTCTTT.

This clonotype was picked up many times. This rearrangement joins TRBV5-1 to TRBJ1-1; 7 bases line up with TRBD1. From germline, CDR1 is SGHRS and CDR2 YFSETQ. V shed 4 bases and J 1 base; nucleotides not matched to a gene: 4. The CDR3 has 14 amino acids. The CDR3 sequence is CASSPGTANTEAFF. Written as DNA, the CDR3 is TGCGCCAGCAGCCCAGGGACAGCGAACACTGAAGCTTTCTTT.

This clonotype was seen only a few times. The chain employs TRBV29-1 and TRBJ1-2; D gene unclear. Looked up from germline, CDR1 is SQVTM and CDR2 is ANQGSEA. The CDR3 extends over 11 amino acids. Trimming stripped 4 bases from V and 3 bases from J, with 6 bases between. CDR3 bases: TGCAGCGTTGGGGAGGACTATGGCTACACCTTC. Amino acid sequence: CSVGEDYGYTF.

Only a few counts were recorded for this clonotype. This chain joins TRBV7-2 and TRBJ1-1; the match to TRBD1 covers 8 bases. V shed 5 bases, J shed 5 bases, and the junction held 7 bases outside the gene matches. Germline lookup yields CDR1 SGHTA and CDR2 FQGNSA. The CDR3 contains 14 residues. The CDR3 DNA follows: TGTGCCAGCAGCATCCAGGGGGCGCGGACTGAAGCTTTCTTT. Translation: CASSIQGARTEAFF.

The V call is TRBV29-1, the J call TRBJ1-2; 9 nucleotides line up with TRBD1. CDR3 size: 13 residues. V shed 7 bases, J shed 3 bases, and the junction held 6 bases outside the gene matches. Germline lookup yields CDR1 SQVTM and CDR2 ANQGSEA. The CDR3 region is CSALQGADYGYTF. As DNA, the CDR3 is TGCAGCGCCCTACAGGGGGCCGACTATGGCTACACCTTC.

The rearrangement uses TRBV4-3 and TRBJ2-4; D is unresolved. The CDR3 sequence is 17 residues long. V was clipped by 0 bases and J by 6 bases, with 18 bases between them. Looked up from germline, CDR1 is LGHNA and CDR2 is YSLEER. The CDR3 here is CASSQDFPVDGGNIQYF. The CDR3 DNA reads as TGCGCCAGCAGCCAAGATTTTCCTGTTGACGGCGGAAACATTCAGTACTTC.

The chain carries TRBV6-1 and TRBJ2-2; D is possibly TRBD1 (6 bases). V was clipped by 10 bases and J by 0 bases, with 15 bases between them. Looked up from germline, CDR1 is MNHNS and CDR2 is SASEGT. This CDR3 contains 15 residues. The DNA of the CDR3 is TGTGCCACCAGAACAGGGAGATCGAACACCGGGGAGCTGTTTTTT. It yields the protein CATRTGRSNTGELFF.